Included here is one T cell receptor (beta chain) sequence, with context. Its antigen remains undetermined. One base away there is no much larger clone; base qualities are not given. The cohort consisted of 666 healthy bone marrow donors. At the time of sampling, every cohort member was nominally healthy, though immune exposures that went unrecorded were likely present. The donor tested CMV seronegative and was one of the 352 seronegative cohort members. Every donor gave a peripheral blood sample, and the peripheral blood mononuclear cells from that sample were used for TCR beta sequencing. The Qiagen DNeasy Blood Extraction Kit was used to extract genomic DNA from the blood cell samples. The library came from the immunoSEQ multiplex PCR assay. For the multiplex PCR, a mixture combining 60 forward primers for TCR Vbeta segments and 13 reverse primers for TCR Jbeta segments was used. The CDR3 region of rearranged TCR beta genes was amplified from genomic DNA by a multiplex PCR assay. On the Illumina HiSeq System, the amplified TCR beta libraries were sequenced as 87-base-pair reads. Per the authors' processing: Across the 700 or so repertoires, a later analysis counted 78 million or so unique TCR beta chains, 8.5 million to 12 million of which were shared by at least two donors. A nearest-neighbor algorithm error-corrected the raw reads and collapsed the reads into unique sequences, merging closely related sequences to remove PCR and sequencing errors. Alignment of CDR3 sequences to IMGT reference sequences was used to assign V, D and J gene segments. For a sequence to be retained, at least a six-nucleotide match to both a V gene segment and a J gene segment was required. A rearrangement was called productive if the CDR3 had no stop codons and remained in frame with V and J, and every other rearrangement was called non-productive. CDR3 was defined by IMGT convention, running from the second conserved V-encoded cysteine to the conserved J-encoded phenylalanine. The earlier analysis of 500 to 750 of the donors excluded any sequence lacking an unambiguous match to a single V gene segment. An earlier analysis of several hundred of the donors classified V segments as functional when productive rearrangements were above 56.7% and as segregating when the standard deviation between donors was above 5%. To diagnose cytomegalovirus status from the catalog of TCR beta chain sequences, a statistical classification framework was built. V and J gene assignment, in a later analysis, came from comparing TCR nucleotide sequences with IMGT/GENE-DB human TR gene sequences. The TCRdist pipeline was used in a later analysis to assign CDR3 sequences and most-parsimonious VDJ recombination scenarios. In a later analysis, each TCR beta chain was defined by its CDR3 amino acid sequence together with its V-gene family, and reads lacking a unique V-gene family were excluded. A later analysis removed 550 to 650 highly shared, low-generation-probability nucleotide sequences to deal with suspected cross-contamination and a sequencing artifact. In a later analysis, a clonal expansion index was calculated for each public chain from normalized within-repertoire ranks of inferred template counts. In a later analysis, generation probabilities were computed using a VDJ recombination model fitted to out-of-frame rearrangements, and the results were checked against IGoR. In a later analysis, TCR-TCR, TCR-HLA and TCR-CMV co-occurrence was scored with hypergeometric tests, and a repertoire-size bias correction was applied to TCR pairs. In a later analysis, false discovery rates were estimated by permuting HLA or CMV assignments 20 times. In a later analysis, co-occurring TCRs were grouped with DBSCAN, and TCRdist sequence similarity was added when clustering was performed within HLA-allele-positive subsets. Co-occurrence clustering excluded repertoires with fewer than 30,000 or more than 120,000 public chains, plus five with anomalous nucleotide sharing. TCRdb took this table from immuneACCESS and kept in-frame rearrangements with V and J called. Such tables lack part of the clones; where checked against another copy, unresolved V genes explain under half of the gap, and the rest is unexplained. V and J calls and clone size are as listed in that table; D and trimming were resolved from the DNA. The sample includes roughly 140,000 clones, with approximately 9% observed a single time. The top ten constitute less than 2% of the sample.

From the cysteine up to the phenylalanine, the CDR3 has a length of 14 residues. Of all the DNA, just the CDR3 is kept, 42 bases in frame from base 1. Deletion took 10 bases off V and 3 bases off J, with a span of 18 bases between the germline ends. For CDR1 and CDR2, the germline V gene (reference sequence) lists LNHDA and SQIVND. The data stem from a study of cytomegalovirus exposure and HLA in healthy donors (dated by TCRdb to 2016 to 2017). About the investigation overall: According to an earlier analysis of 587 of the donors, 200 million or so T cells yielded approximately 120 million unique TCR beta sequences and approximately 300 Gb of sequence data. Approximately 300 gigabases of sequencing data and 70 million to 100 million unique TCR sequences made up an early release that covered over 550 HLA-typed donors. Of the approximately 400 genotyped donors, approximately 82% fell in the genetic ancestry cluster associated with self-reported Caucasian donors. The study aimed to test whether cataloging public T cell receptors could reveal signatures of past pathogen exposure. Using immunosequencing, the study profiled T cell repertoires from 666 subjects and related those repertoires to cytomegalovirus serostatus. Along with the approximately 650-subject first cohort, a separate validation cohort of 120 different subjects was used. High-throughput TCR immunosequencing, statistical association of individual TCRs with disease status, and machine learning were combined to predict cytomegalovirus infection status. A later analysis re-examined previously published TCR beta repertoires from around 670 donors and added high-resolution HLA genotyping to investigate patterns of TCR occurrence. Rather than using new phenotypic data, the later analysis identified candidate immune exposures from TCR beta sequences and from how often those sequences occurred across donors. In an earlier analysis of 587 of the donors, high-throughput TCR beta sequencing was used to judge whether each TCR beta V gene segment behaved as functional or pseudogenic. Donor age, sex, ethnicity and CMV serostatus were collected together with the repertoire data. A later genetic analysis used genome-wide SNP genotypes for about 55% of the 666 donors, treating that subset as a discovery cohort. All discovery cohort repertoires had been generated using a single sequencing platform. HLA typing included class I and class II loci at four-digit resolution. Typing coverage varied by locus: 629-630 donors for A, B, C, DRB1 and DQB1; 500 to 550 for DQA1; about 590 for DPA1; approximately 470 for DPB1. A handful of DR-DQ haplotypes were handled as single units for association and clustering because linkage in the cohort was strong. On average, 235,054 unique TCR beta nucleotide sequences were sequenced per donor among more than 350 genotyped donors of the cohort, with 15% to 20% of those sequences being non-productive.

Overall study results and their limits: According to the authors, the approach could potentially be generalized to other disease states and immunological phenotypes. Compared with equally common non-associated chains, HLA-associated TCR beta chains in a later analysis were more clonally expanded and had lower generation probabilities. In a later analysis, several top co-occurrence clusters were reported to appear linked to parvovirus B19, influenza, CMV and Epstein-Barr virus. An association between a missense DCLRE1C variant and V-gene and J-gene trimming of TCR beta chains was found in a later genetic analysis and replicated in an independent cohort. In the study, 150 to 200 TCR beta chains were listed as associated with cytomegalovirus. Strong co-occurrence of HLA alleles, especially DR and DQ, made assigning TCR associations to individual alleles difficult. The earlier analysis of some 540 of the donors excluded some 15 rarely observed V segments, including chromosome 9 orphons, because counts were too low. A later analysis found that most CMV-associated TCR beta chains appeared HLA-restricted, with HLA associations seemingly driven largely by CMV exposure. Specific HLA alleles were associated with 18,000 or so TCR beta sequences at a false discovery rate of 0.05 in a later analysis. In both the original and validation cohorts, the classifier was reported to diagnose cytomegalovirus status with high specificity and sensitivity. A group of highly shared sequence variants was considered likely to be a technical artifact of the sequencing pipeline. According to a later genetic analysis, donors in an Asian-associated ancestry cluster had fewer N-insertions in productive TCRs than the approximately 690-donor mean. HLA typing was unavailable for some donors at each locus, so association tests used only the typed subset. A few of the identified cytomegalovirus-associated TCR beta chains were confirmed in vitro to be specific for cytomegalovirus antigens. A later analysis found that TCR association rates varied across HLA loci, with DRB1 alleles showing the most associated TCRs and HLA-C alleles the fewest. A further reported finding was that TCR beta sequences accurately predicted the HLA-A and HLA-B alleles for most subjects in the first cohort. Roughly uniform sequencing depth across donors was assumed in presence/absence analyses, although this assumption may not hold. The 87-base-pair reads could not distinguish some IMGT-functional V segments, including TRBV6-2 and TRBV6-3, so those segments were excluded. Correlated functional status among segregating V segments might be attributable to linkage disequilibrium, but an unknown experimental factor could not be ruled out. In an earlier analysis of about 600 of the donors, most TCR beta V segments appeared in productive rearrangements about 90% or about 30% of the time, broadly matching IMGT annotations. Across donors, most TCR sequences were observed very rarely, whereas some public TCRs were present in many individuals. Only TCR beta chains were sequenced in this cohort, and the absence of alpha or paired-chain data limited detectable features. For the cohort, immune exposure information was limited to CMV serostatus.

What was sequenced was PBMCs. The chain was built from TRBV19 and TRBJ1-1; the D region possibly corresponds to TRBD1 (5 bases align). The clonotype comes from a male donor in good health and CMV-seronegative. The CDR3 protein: CATSTLAGYTEAFF. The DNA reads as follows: TGTGCCACCTCCACCCTGGCAGGGTACACTGAAGCTTTCTTT.